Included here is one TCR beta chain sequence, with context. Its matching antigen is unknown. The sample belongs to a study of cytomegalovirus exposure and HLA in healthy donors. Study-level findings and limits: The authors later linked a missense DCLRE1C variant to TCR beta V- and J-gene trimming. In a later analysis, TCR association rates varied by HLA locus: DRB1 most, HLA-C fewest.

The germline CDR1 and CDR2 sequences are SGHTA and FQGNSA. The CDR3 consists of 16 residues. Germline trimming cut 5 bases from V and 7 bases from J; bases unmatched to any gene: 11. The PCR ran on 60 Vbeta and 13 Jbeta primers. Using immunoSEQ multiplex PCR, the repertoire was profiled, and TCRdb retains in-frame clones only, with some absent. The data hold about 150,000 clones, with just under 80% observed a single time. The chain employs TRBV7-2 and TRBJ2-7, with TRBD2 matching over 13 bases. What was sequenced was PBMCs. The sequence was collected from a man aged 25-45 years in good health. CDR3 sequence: CASSLLAGGLSVEQYF. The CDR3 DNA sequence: TGTGCCAGCAGCCTACTAGCGGGAGGGCTAAGCGTTGAGCAGTACTTC.